A selection of T cell receptor beta chains follows, all from one sample in a study of blood T cell repertoires in COVID-19. Here immunoSEQ multiplex PCR was the method, and the copy in TCRdb shows in-frame clones only, minus some. The profile shows about 220,000 clones, approximately 80% of them singletons. The sequenced material came from PBMCs or T cells enriched from blood (not recorded which). The receptors were sampled from a woman in her thirties or forties with acute COVID-19. Both conserved end residues are part of each CDR3. The D gene is left open where the match is weak. Only part of the rows carry a size: once, few, many, or a class if the clone is expanded.

v_gene	d_gene	abundance	j_gene	CDR3aa	CDR3nt
TRBV5-5	.	few	TRBJ2-2	CASSFQGRELFF	TGTGCCAGCAGCTTCCAGGGCCGTGAGCTGTTTTTT
TRBV19	TRBD2	few	TRBJ2-3	CASRGLAGETDTQYF	TGTGCCAGTAGGGGACTAGCGGGAGAGACAGATACGCAGTATTTT
TRBV30	TRBD1	.	TRBJ1-4	CAWSRGQGRDEKLFF	TGTGCCTGGAGTCGGGGACAGGGAAGGGATGAAAAACTGTTTTTT
TRBV29-1	.	.	TRBJ2-1	CSSQIYNEQFF	TGCAGCTCACAAATCTACAATGAGCAGTTCTTC
TRBV3-1/TRBV3-2	TRBD1	.	TRBJ1-2	CASRDRQNGYTF	TGTGCCAGCCGGGACAGACAAAATGGCTACACCTTC
TRBV30	TRBD1	.	TRBJ1-2	CAWSVGQGAYGYTF	TGTGCCTGGAGTGTCGGCCAGGGGGCTTACGGCTACACCTTC
TRBV5-1	TRBD2	.	TRBJ2-7	CASSSTSGRSYEQYF	TGCGCCAGCAGCTCGACTAGCGGGAGGTCCTACGAGCAGTACTTC
TRBV28	.	.	TRBJ2-1	CASSRLGDEQFF	TGTGCCAGCAGTCGACTAGGTGATGAGCAGTTCTTC
TRBV10-3	.	.	TRBJ1-3	CAISSGNTIYF	TGTGCCATCAGTTCGGGAAACACCATATATTTT
TRBV5-4	.	.	TRBJ2-3	CASSFSVDTQYF	TGTGCCAGCAGCTTTTCAGTGGATACGCAGTATTTT
TRBV6-5	TRBD1	.	TRBJ1-2	CASRPQGADGYTF	TGTGCCAGCAGACCACAGGGGGCGGATGGCTACACCTTC
TRBV20-1	.	.	TRBJ2-6	CSASEGSSGANVLTF	TGCAGTGCTAGTGAGGGGAGCTCTGGGGCCAACGTCCTGACTTTC
TRBV19	.	.	TRBJ2-6	CASSMYPLGANVLTF	TGTGCCAGTAGTATGTATCCCCTCGGGGCCAACGTCCTGACTTTC
TRBV6-5	TRBD1	.	TRBJ2-7	CASSRDRDSYEQYF	TGTGCCAGCAGTAGGGACAGAGATTCCTACGAGCAGTACTTC
TRBV5-1	TRBD2	.	TRBJ2-5	CASSLGTSGAQETQYF	TGCGCCAGCAGCTTGGGGACTAGCGGAGCACAAGAGACCCAGTACTTC
TRBV19	.	.	TRBJ1-1	CASSISTRGNTEAFF	TGTGCCAGTAGTATATCTACCAGGGGGAACACTGAAGCTTTCTTT
TRBV9	.	.	TRBJ2-5	CASSTQGQETQYF	TGTGCCAGCAGTACGCAGGGTCAAGAGACCCAGTACTTC
TRBV24-1	TRBD2	.	TRBJ2-7	CATSDSQRELGQYF	TGTGCCACCAGTGATTCGCAGCGGGAGTTAGGACAGTACTTC
TRBV9	.	.	TRBJ2-2	CASSVLADPANTGELFF	TGTGCCAGCAGCGTTTTAGCGGACCCTGCGAACACCGGGGAGCTGTTTTTT
TRBV12-3/TRBV12-4	.	.	TRBJ1-2	CASSFRDYGYTF	TGTGCCAGCAGTTTTCGGGACTATGGCTACACCTTC
TRBV7-2	.	.	TRBJ1-1	CASSLAQGPNTEAFF	TGTGCCAGCAGCTTAGCGCAGGGTCCGAACACTGAAGCTTTCTTT
TRBV6-5	TRBD1	.	TRBJ1-2	CASRPRQGAYGYTF	TGTGCCAGCAGACCACGACAGGGGGCTTATGGCTACACCTTC
TRBV7-9	.	.	TRBJ2-3	CASSSDTRTDTQYF	TGTGCCAGCAGCTCGGACACCCGCACAGATACGCAGTATTTT
TRBV20-1	.	.	TRBJ2-3	CSARRLDTQYF	TGCAGTGCTAGACGACTAGATACGCAGTATTTT
TRBV7-3	.	once	TRBJ1-5	CASSLGPNQPQHF	TGTGCCAGCAGCTTGGGGCCCAATCAGCCCCAGCATTTT
TRBV19	.	.	TRBJ1-2	CASSIGRGGYTF	TGTGCCAGTAGTATCGGCAGGGGTGGCTACACCTTC
TRBV7-3	.	.	TRBJ2-1	CASSPDTVYNEQFF	TGTGCCAGCAGCCCGGACACCGTCTACAATGAGCAGTTCTTC
TRBV14	.	.	TRBJ1-2	CASSQDYRVSGYTF	TGTGCCAGCAGCCAAGATTACAGGGTATCTGGCTACACCTTC
TRBV30	.	.	TRBJ1-5	CAWSEREQPQHF	TGTGCCTGGAGTGAGCGTGAGCAGCCCCAGCATTTT
TRBV30	TRBD1	.	TRBJ2-5	CAWSVNRGPQETQYF	TGTGCCTGGAGTGTGAACAGGGGACCTCAAGAGACCCAGTACTTC
TRBV11-2	TRBD1	.	TRBJ1-2	CASSRGGTAAPFNYGYTF	TGTGCCAGCAGCCGTGGGGGGACAGCCGCCCCATTTAACTATGGCTACACCTTC
TRBV9	TRBD1	.	TRBJ1-1	CASSDEDRGSTEAFF	TGTGCCAGCAGCGACGAGGACAGGGGATCCACTGAAGCTTTCTTT
TRBV6-5	TRBD1	once	TRBJ2-6	CASRTGVGANVLTF	TGTGCCAGCAGGACAGGGGTTGGGGCCAACGTCCTGACTTTC
TRBV18	.	few	TRBJ2-5	CASSLGETQYF	TGTGCCAGCTCACTCGGGGAGACCCAGTACTTC
TRBV7-8	TRBD1	.	TRBJ1-4	CASSLAKEGQLFNEKLFF	TGTGCCAGCAGCTTAGCTAAGGAGGGACAGCTATTCAATGAAAAACTGTTTTTT
TRBV12-3/TRBV12-4	.	.	TRBJ2-2	CASSFEGEGELFF	TGTGCCAGCAGTTTCGAGGGGGAGGGGGAGCTGTTTTTT
TRBV6-5	.	.	TRBJ1-6	CASSSGPYNSPLHF	TGTGCCAGCAGTTCAGGGCCATATAATTCACCCCTCCACTTT
TRBV9	TRBD1	.	TRBJ1-4	CASSVTGVNEKLFF	TGTGCCAGCAGCGTGACAGGGGTTAATGAAAAACTGTTTTTT
TRBV12-3/TRBV12-4	TRBD2	few	TRBJ2-2	CASSWGGTGELFF	TGTGCCAGCAGTTGGGGGGGCACCGGGGAGCTGTTTTTT
TRBV12-3/TRBV12-4	.	.	TRBJ2-1	CASSRGTRNEQFF	TGTGCCAGCAGCAGAGGGACTCGGAATGAGCAGTTCTTC
TRBV27	.	.	TRBJ1-5	CASSLRDTDQPQHF	TGTGCCAGCAGTTTACGGGACACCGATCAGCCCCAGCATTTT
TRBV18	.	.	TRBJ1-1	CASSISGNTEAFF	TGTGCCAGCTCCATCTCGGGGAACACTGAAGCTTTCTTT
TRBV24-1	TRBD1	.	TRBJ2-2	CATSVPGQGGELFF	TGTGCCACCAGTGTCCCGGGACAGGGCGGGGAGCTGTTTTTT
TRBV6-6	TRBD1	.	TRBJ1-1	CASSYPVTGEGSEAFF	TGTGCCAGCAGTTACCCGGTGACAGGGGAGGGGTCTGAAGCTTTCTTT
TRBV7-9	TRBD2	.	TRBJ2-5	CASSLAAGGRQETQYF	TGTGCCAGCAGCTTAGCTGCCGGGGGGAGGCAAGAGACCCAGTACTTC
TRBV12-3/TRBV12-4	.	.	TRBJ1-5	CASSLSLNQPQHF	TGTGCCAGCAGTTTGTCCTTAAATCAGCCCCAGCATTTT
TRBV5-5	.	.	TRBJ1-6	CASSLGGFSSYNSPLHF	TGTGCCAGCAGCTTGGGCGGCTTTAGCTCCTATAATTCACCCCTCCACTTT
TRBV6-6	.	.	TRBJ1-4	CASSSHRRTTNEKLFF	TGTGCCAGCAGTTCCCATCGACGGACTACAAATGAAAAACTGTTTTTT
TRBV30	TRBD1	.	TRBJ2-2	CAWSVQDTGVGELFF	TGTGCCTGGAGTGTACAGGACACAGGGGTTGGGGAGCTGTTTTTT
TRBV30	TRBD1	once	TRBJ1-3	CAWSTWSRGAGNTIYF	TGTGCCTGGAGTACATGGTCCAGGGGGGCTGGAAACACCATATATTTT
TRBV3-1/TRBV3-2	TRBD2	.	TRBJ2-1	CASSQDIGTSGSNEQFF	TGTGCCAGCAGCCAAGATATAGGGACTAGCGGGAGCAATGAGCAGTTCTTC
TRBV7-8	.	.	TRBJ1-1	CASSLRLGFDTEAFF	TGTGCCAGCAGCTTGCGACTAGGGTTCGACACTGAAGCTTTCTTT
TRBV6-4	TRBD2	once	TRBJ2-3	CASSASGGADTQYF	TGTGCCAGCAGTGCTAGCGGGGGGGCAGATACGCAGTATTTT
TRBV19	TRBD1	.	TRBJ1-1	CASSQGARTEAFF	TGTGCCAGTTCACAGGGGGCGAGGACTGAAGCTTTCTTT
TRBV5-1	TRBD1	.	TRBJ2-7	CASSPLTGEHEQYF	TGCGCCAGCAGCCCATTGACAGGGGAGCACGAGCAGTACTTC
TRBV29-1	TRBD1	.	TRBJ1-3	CSVSTGTGELNTIYF	TGCAGCGTTAGCACCGGGACAGGGGAATTAAACACCATATATTTT
TRBV7-2	TRBD2	.	TRBJ2-2	CASSLAEGLAGSGELFF	TGTGCCAGCAGCTTAGCGGAAGGACTAGCGGGATCCGGGGAGCTGTTTTTT
TRBV20-1	.	.	TRBJ1-1	CSVRRNTEAFF	TGCAGTGTTAGGAGGAACACTGAAGCTTTCTTT
TRBV7-9	TRBD1	.	TRBJ2-1	CASSLSIGRDRGYEQFF	TGTGCCAGCAGCTTATCGATTGGCCGGGACAGGGGTTATGAGCAGTTCTTC